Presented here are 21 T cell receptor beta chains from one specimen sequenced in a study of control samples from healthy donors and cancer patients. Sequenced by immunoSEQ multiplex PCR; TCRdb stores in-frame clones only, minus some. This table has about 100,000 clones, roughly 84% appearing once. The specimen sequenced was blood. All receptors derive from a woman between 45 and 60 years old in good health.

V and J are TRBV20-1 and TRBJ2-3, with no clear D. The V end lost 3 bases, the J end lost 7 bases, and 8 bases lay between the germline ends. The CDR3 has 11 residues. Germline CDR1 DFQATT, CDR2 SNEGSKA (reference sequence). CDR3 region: CSARRWNTQYF. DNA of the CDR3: TGCAGTGCTAGGAGGTGGAATACGCAGTATTTT.

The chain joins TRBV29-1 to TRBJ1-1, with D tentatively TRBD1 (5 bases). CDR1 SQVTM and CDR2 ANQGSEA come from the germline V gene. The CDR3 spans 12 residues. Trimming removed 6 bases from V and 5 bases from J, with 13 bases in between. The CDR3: CSVPMGGTEAFF. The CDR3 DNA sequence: TGCAGCGTCCCAATGGGGGGGACTGAAGCTTTCTTT.

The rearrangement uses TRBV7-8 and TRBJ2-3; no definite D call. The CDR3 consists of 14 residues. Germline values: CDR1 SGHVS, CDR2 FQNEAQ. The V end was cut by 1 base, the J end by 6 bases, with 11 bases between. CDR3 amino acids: CASSLEVARDTQYF. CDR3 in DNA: TGTGCCAGCAGCTTAGAAGTGGCACGCGATACGCAGTATTTT.

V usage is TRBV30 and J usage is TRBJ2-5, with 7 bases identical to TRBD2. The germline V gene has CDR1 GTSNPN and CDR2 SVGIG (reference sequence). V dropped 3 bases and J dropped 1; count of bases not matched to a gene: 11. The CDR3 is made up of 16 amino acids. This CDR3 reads CAWRGGFEGLQETQYF. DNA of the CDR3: TGTGCCTGGAGGGGGGGGTTCGAGGGGCTCCAAGAGACCCAGTACTTC.

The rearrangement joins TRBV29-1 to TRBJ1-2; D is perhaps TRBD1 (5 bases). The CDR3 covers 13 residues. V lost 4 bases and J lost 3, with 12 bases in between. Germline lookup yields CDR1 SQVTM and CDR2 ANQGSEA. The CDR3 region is CSVAGREYYGYTF. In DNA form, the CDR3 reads TGCAGCGTTGCGGGCAGGGAATACTATGGCTACACCTTC.

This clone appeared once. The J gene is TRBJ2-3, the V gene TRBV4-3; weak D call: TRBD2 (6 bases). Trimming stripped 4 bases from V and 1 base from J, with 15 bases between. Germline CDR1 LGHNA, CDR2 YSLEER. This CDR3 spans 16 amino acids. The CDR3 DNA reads TGCGCCAGCAGCCTCAATTACGGGAGCCGCACAGATACGCAGTATTTT. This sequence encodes CASSLNYGSRTDTQYF.

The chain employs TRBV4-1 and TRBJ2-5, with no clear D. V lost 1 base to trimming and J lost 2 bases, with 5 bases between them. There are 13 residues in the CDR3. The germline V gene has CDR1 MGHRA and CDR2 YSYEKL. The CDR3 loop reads CASSQGGQETQYF. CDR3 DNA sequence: TGCGCCAGCAGCCAAGGAGGACAAGAGACCCAGTACTTC.

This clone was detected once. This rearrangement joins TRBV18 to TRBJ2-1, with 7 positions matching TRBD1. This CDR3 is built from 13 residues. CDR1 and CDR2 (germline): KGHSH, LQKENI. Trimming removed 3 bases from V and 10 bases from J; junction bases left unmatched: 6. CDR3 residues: CASSPDRESEQFF. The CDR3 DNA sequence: TGTGCCAGCTCACCTGACAGGGAGTCGGAGCAGTTCTTC.

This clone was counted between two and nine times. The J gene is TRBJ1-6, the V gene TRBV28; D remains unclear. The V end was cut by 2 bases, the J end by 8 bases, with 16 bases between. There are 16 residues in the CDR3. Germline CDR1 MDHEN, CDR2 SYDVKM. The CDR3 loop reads CASSLLRFSVYSPLHF. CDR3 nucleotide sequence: TGTGCCAGCAGTTTACTCCGATTTTCCGTATATTCACCCCTCCACTTT.

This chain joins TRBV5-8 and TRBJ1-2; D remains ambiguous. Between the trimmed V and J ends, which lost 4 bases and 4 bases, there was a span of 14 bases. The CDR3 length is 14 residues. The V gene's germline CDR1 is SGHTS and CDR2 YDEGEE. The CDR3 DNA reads TGTGCCAGCAGCCCGGTTTACGCGACCTATGGCTACACCTTC. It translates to CASSPVYATYGYTF.

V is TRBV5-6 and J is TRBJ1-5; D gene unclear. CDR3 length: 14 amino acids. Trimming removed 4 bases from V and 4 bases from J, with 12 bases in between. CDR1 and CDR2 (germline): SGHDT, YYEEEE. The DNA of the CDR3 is TGTGCCAGCAGCCGGTATGGGAGTAATCAGCCCCAGCATTTT. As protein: CASSRYGSNQPQHF. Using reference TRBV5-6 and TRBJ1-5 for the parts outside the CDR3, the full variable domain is DAGVTQSPTHLIKTRGQQVTLRCSPKSGHDTVSWYQQALGQGPQFIFQYYEEEERQRGNFPDRFSGHQFPNYSSELNVNALLLGDSALYLCASSRYGSNQPQHFGDGTRLSIL.

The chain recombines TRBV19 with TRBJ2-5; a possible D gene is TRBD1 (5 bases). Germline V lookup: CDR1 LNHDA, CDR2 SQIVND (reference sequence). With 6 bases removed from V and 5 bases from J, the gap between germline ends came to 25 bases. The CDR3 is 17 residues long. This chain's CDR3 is CASSPMGPGPLGETQYF. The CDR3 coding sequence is TGTGCCAGTAGCCCCATGGGGCCAGGACCCCTTGGGGAGACCCAGTACTTC.

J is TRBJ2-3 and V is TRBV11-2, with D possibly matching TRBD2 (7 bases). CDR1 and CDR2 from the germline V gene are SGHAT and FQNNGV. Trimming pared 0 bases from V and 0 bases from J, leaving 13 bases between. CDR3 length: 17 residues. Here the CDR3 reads CASSLEPGGLSTDTQYF. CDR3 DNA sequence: TGTGCCAGCAGCTTAGAGCCCGGGGGGCTTAGCACAGATACGCAGTATTTT.

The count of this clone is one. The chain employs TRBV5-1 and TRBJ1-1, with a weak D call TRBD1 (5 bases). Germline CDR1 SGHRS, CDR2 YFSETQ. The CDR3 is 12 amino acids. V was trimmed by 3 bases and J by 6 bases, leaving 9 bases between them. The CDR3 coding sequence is TGCGCCAGCAGCTACCAGGGCGCTGAAGCTTTCTTT. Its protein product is CASSYQGAEAFF.

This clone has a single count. The CDR3, as DNA: TGCGCCTTCGGGGGGGACTATGGCTACACCTTC. It yields the protein CAFGGDYGYTF. The V call is TRBV23-1, the J call TRBJ1-2; D is perhaps TRBD1 (5 bases). TRBV23-1 counts as an open reading frame of uncertain function. The CDR3 covers 11 residues. Trimming stripped 11 bases from V and 3 bases from J, with 10 bases between.

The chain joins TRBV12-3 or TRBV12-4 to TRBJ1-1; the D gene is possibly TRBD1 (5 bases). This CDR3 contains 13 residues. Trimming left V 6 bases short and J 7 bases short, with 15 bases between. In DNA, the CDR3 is TGTGCCAGCAGACTCAGGGATGGAGGTGAAGCTTTCTTT. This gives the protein CASRLRDGGEAFF.

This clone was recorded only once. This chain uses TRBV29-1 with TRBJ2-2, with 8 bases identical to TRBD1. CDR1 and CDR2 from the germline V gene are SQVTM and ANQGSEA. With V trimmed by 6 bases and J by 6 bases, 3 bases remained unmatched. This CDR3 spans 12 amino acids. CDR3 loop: CSVGTGAGELFF. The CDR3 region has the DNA TGCAGCGTCGGGACAGGAGCCGGGGAGCTGTTTTTT.

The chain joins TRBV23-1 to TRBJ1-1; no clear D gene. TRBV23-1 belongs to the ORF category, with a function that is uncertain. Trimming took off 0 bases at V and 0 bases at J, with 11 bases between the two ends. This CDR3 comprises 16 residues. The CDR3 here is CASSQSIRMVNTEAFF. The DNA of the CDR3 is TGCGCCAGCAGTCAATCGATCCGGATGGTGAACACTGAAGCTTTCTTT.

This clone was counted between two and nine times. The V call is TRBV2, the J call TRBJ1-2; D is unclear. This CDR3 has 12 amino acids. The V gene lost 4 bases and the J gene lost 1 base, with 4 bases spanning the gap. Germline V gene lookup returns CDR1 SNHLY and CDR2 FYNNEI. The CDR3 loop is CASSGLNYGYTF. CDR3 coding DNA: TGTGCCAGCAGTGGACTTAACTATGGCTACACCTTC. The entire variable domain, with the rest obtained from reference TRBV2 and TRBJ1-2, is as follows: EPEVTQTPSHQVTQMGQEVILRCVPISNHLYFYWYRQILGQKVEFLVSFYNNEISEKSEIFDDQFSVERPDGSNFTLKIRSTKLEDSAMYFCASSGLNYGYTFGSGTRLTVV.

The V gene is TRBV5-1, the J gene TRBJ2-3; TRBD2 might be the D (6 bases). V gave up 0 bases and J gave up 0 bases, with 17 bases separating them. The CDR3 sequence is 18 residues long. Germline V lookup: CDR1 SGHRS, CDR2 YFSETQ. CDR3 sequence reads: CASSLAPGAALSTDTQYF. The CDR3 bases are TGCGCCAGCAGCTTGGCCCCGGGAGCAGCCCTTAGCACAGATACGCAGTATTTT.

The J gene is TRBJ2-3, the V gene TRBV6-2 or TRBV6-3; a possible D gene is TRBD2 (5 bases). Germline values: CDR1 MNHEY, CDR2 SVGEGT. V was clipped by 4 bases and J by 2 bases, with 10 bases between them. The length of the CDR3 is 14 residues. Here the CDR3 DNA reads TGTGCCAGCAGTTTTAGCGCAGTCACAGATACGCAGTATTTT. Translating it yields CASSFSAVTDTQYF.